The clone carrying this TCR beta chain was picked up many times. TCRdb reanalysed the 5' RACE reads using MiXCR and keeps one entry per CDR3 protein. Of about 340,000 distinct CDR3 sequences in the sample, roughly 9% were seen once. The sample is drawn from a study of identical twins. Unmatched junction bases numbered 4, after V lost 1 base and J lost 2 bases. There are 16 residues in the CDR3. This receptor was taken from a woman between 45 and 60 years old in good health. What was sequenced was naive T cells sorted from blood. The rearrangement uses TRBV12-3 or TRBV12-4 and TRBJ2-1; 8 bases fit TRBD2. CDR3 nucleotide sequence: TGTGCCAGCAGTTTAGTCAGCGGGAGTGCCTACAATGAGCAGTTCTTC. Protein sequence: CASSLVSGSAYNEQFF.